Below, 10 T cell receptor beta chains from the same sample are listed, as sequenced in a study of T cells in Graves' hyperthyroidism and ophthalmopathy. TCR beta CDR3 sequences were amplified from RNA transcripts. HTBI primers were employed in a first-round RT-PCR of the TCR CDR3. TCRdb processed the multiplex PCR reads anew with MiXCR; each CDR3 protein has one entry. This table holds roughly 380,000 distinct CDR3 sequences, around an eighth found once. Material for sequencing was blood. These receptors originate from a man under 40 with Graves' hyperthyroidism that later progressed to Graves' ophthalmopathy.

This clonotype has a count of ten or more. The chain employs TRBV2 and TRBJ1-4, with D uncertain. The V gene lost 6 bases and the J gene lost 8 bases, with 7 bases spanning the gap. The CDR3 runs 11 residues. Germline V gene sequence: CDR1 SNHLY, CDR2 FYNNEI. The CDR3 here is CASSGEEKLFF. The CDR3 DNA reads TGTGCCAGCAGCGGGGAGGAAAAACTGTTTTTT.

In this sample, this clonotype turned up many times. The gene calls are TRBV28 and TRBJ1-2; D may be TRBD1 (5 bases). Trimming shortened V by 10 bases and J by 5 bases, and 11 bases separated the two germline ends. Germline V gene sequence: CDR1 MDHEN, CDR2 SYDVKM. CDR3 length: 11 amino acids. CDR3 DNA: TGTGCCACCGACGGACAATATGGCTACACCTTC. Translating gives CATDGQYGYTF.

This clonotype has at least ten counts. The rearrangement uses TRBV15 and TRBJ1-5; no firm D call. The CDR3 totals 13 residues. The V gene lost 1 base and the J gene lost 4 bases, with 5 bases spanning the gap. Germline lookup yields CDR1 LNHNV and CDR2 YYDKDF (reference sequence). CDR3 amino acids: CATSRAGNQPQHF. DNA for the CDR3: TGTGCCACCAGCAGAGCCGGGAATCAGCCCCAGCATTTT.

In this sample, this clonotype turned up many times. For the CDR3, the DNA is TGTGCCTGGAGTGTACGCTTGATGGCTTTCTTT. It encodes CAWSVRLMAFF. The chain links TRBV30 to TRBJ1-1; D is unresolved. V was trimmed by 0 bases and J by 11 bases, leaving 10 bases between them. Germline V gene lookup returns CDR1 GTSNPN and CDR2 SVGIG (reference sequence). CDR3 length equals 11 residues.

The sample holds many counts of this clonotype. J is TRBJ1-6 and V is TRBV6-1, with a possible D match to TRBD1 (6 bases). CDR1 is MNHNS, CDR2 SASEGT, per germline. This CDR3 is 17 amino acids long. V gave up 2 bases and J gave up 6 bases, with 17 bases separating them. The CDR3, as DNA: TGTGCCAGCAGTGAAACCCCCGGACGGACAGCTAATTCACCCCTCCACTTT. Protein: CASSETPGRTANSPLHF.

In this sample, this clonotype turned up many times. The V call is TRBV18, the J call TRBJ2-1; D call uncertain. CDR1 KGHSH and CDR2 LQKENI come from the germline V gene. V was clipped by 0 bases and J by 4 bases, with 10 bases between them. The CDR3 is 15 residues long. CDR3 DNA sequence: TGTGCCAGCTCACCACCGGGCAGCCCTTACAATGAGCAGTTCTTC. Amino acids: CASSPPGSPYNEQFF.

With respect to this clonotype: A read error may explain this, as a much larger clone is one base away. The CDR3 DNA sequence: TGTGCCAGCAGCGTTCGAACCCTTAACTGTGGCTACACCTTC. Translation gives CASSVRTLNCGYTF. The chain has TRBV12-3 or TRBV12-4 and TRBJ1-2; D remains ambiguous. The CDR3 length is 14 residues.

For this clonotype: A single base separates this from a much larger clone, so it may be a read error. The CDR3 spells CASSLTSGAYNEQYF. In DNA, the CDR3 is TGCGCCAGCAGCTTGACTAGCGGGGCTTACAATGAGCAGTACTTC. This rearrangement joins TRBV5-1 to TRBJ2-1, with TRBD2 matching over 10 bases. With the DNA end fitting TRBJ2-7 better, the J assignment may be wrong. Germline assignment: CDR1 SGHRS and CDR2 YFSETQ. There are 15 residues in the CDR3.

This clonotype was counted ten times or more. The rearrangement joins TRBV6-1 to TRBJ1-2; D remains unclear. Germline loops: CDR1 MNHNS, CDR2 SASEGT. CDR3 size: 14 residues. V gave up 5 bases and J gave up 3 bases, with 13 bases separating them. CDR3 amino acids: CASSILTDYYGYTF. CDR3 coding DNA: TGTGCCAGCAGTATCTTGACCGACTACTATGGCTACACCTTC.

The genes are TRBV4-1 and TRBJ1-5; unclear D gene. Trimming removed 0 bases from V and 0 bases from J, with 6 bases in between. The CDR3 loop spans 15 amino acids. Germline values: CDR1 MGHRA, CDR2 YSYEKL. In nucleotides, the CDR3 is TGCGCCAGCAGCCAAGAGCCCTATAGCAATCAGCCCCAGCATTTT. Protein: CASSQEPYSNQPQHF.